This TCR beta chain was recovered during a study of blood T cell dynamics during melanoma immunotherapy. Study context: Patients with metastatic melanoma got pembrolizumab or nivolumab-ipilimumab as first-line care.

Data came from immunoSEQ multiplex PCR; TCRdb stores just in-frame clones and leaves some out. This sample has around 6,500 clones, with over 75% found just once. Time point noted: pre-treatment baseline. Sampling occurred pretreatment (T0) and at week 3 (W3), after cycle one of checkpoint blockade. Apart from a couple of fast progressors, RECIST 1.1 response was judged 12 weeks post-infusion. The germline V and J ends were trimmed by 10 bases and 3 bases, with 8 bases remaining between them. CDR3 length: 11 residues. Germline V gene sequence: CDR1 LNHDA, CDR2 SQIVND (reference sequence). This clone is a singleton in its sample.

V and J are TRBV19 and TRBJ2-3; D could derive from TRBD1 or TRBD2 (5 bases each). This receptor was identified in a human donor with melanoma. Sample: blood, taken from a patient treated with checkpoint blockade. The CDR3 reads CATEGTDTQYF. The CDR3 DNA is TGTGCCACCGAGGGGACAGATACGCAGTATTTT.